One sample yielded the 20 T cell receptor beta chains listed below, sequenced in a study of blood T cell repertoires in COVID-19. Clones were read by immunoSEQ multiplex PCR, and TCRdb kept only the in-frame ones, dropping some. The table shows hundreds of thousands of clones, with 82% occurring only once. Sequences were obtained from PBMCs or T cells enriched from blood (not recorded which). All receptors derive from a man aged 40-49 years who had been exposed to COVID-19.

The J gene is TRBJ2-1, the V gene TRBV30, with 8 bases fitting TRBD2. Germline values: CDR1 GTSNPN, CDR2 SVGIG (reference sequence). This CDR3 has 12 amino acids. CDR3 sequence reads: CGCSGVNNEQFF. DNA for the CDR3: TGTGGTTGTAGCGGGGTGAACAATGAGCAGTTCTTC.

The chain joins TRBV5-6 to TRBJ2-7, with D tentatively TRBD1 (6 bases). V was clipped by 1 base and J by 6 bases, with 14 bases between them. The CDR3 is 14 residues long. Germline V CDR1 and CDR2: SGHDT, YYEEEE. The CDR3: CASSLNVQGSEQYF. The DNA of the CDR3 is TGTGCCAGCAGCTTGAATGTACAGGGTTCCGAGCAGTACTTC.

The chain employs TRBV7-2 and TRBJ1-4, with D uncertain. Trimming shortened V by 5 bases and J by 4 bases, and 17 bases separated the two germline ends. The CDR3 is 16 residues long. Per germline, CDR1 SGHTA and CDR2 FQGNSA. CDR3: CASSPYLRKRNEKLFF. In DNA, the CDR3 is TGTGCCAGCAGCCCTTACCTCAGGAAACGTAATGAAAAACTGTTTTTT.

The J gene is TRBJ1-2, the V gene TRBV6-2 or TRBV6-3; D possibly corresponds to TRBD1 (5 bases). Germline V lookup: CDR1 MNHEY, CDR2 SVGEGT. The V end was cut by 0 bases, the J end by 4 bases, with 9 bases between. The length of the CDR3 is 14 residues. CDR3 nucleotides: TGTGCCAGCAGTTACTCGGGACTGAGCTATGGCTACACCTTC. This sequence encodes CASSYSGLSYGYTF.

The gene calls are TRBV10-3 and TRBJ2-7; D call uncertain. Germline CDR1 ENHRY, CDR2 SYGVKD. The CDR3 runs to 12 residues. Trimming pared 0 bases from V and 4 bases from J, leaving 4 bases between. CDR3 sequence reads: CAISESEYEQYF. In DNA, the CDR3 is TGTGCCATCAGTGAGTCGGAGTACGAGCAGTACTTC.

The CDR3 sequence: CASSTGTSGRLSGELFF. CDR3 coding DNA: TGTGCCAGTTCCACCGGGACTAGCGGGAGATTATCCGGGGAGCTGTTTTTT. V usage is TRBV19 and J usage is TRBJ2-2, with 14 bases matching TRBD2. The CDR3 sequence is 17 residues long. V lost 8 bases and J lost 6; bases outside the gene matches: 11. The germline V gene has CDR1 LNHDA and CDR2 SQIVND (reference sequence).

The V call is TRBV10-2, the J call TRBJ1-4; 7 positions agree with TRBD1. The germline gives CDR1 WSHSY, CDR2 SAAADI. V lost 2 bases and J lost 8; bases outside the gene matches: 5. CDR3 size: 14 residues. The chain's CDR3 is CASSEVGTAEKLFF. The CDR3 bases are TGCGCCAGCAGTGAGGTTGGGACAGCCGAAAAACTGTTTTTT.

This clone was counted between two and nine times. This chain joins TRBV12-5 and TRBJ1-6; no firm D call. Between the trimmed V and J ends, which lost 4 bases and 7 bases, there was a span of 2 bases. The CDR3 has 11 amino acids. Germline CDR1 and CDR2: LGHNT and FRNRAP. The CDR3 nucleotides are TGTGCTAGTGGTTCGAATTCACCCCTCCACTTT. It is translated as CASGSNSPLHF.

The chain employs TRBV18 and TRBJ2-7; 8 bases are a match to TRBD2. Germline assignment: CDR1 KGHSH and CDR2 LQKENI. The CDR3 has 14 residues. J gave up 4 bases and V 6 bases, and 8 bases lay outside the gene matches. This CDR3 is CASSPGGANYEQYF. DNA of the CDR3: TGTGCCAGCTCTCCCGGGGGGGCGAATTACGAGCAGTACTTC.

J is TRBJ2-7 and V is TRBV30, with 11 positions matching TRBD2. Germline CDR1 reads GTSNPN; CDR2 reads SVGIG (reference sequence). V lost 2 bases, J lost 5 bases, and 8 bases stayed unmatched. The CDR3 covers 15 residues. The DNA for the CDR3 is TGTGCCTGGAGTCCTTATAGCGGGAGGGCAAACGAGCAGTACTTC. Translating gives CAWSPYSGRANEQYF.

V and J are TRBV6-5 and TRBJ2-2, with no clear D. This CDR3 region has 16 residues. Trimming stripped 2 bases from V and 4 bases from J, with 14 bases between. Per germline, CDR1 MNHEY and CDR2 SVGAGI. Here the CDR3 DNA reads TGTGCCAGCAGTTACGGATTGGTAGGAGTCACCGGGGAGCTGTTTTTT. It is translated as CASSYGLVGVTGELFF.

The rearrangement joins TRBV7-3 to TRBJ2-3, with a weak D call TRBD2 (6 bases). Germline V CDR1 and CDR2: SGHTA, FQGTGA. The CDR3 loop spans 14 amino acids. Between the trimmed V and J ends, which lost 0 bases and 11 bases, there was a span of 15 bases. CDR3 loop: CASSLTALQGGQYF. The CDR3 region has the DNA TGTGCCAGCAGCTTAACGGCTCTGCAGGGAGGGCAGTATTTT.

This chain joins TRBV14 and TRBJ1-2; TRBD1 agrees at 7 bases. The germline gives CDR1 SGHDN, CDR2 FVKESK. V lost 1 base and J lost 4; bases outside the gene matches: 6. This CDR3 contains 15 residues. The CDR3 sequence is CASSQGTGTVYGYTF. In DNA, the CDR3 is TGTGCCAGCAGCCAAGGAACCGGGACAGTCTATGGCTACACCTTC.

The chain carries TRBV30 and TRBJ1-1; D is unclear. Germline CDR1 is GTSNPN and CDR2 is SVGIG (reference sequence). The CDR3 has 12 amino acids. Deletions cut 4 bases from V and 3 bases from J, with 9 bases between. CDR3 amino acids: CAWTGLYTEAFF. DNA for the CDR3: TGTGCCTGGACCGGGTTATACACTGAAGCTTTCTTT.

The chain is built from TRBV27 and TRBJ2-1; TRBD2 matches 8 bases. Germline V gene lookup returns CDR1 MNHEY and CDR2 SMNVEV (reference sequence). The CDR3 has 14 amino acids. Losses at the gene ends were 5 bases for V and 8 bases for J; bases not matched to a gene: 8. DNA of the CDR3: TGTGCCAGCAGTAGGCTAGCGGGCGTGGATGAGCAGTTCTTC. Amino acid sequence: CASSRLAGVDEQFF.

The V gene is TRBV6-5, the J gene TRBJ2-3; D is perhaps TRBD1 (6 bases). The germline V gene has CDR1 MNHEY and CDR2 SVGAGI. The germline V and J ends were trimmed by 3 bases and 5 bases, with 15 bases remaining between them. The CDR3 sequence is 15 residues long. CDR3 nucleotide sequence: TGTGCCAGCAGTTATTTGGGGGCTAGAGGAGATACGCAGTATTTT. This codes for CASSYLGARGDTQYF.

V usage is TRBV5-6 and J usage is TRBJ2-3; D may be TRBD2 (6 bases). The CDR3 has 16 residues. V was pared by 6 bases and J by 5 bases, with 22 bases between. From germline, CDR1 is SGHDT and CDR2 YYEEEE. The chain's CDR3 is CASTVVGGQRGDTQYF. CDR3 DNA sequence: TGTGCCAGCACCGTGGTGGGGGGTCAGAGGGGAGATACGCAGTATTTT.

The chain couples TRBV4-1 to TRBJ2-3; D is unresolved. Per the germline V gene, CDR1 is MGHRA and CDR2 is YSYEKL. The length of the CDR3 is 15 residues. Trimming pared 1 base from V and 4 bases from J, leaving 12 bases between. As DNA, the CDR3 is TGCGCCAGCAGCCAAGTTGGGCTCCGGTCAGATACGCAGTATTTT. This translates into CASSQVGLRSDTQYF.

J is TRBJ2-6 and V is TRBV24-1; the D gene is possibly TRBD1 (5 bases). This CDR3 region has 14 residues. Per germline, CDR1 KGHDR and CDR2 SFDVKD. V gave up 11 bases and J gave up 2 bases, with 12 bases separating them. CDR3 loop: CAIDQGAGANVLTF. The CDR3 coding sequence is TGTGCCATAGATCAAGGGGCTGGGGCCAACGTCCTGACTTTC.

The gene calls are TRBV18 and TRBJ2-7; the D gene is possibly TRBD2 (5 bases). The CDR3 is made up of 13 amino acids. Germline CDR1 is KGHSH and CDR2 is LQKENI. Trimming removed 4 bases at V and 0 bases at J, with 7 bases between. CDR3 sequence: CASSRTYSYEQYF. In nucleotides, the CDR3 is TGTGCCAGCTCACGGACTTACTCCTACGAGCAGTACTTC. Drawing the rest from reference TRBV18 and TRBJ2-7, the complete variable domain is NAGVMQNPRHLVRRRGQEARLRCSPMKGHSHVYWYRQLPEEGLKFMVYLQKENIIDESGMPKERFSAEFPKEGPSILRIQQVVRGDSAAYFCASSRTYSYEQYFGPGTRLTVT.